Here is one T cell receptor beta chain with its context. Its target is unknown. The data stem from a study of cytotoxic CD8 clonotypes in ibrutinib-treated CLL. The overall study: Median treatment time before response sampling was 12 months, range 6 to 36.

General study points: Clonality increased at ibrutinib response and stayed stable in sustained remission. At progression, however, it fell back toward baseline. Shared public clonotypes were rare, and on treatment they either got smaller or stayed the same.

Generated by immunoSEQ multiplex PCR, the TCRdb table keeps only in-frame clones and is missing some. The sample records roughly 76,000 clones, 80% being singletons. This TCR was sampled from a human donor with chronic lymphocytic leukemia. The sample was PBMCs, taken at disease progression, from a patient treated with ibrutinib.

The CDR3 region has the DNA TGCGCCAGCAGCCATCGTATGACAGGTCAGCCCCAGCATTTT. Its translation is CASSHRMTGQPQHF. V is TRBV4-1 and J is TRBJ1-5; D is possibly TRBD1 (6 bases). CDR1 MGHRA and CDR2 YSYEKL come from the germline V gene. With 3 bases removed from V and 6 bases from J, the gap between germline ends came to 12 bases. The CDR3 covers 14 residues.